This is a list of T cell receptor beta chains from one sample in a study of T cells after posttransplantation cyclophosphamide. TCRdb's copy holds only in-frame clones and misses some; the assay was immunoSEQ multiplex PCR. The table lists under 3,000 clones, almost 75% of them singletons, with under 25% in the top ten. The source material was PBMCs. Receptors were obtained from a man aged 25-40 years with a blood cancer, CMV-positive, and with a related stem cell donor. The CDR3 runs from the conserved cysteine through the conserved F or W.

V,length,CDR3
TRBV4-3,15,CASSQEASGRQTQYF
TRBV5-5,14,CASRLQGNAGELFF
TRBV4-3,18,CASSQESLGGVAGYGYTF
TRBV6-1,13,CASSLYANTEAFF
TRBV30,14,CAWSRDRGVSGYTF
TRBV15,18,CATSRGLPGGADTGELFF
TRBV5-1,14,CASSLASGGTEAFF
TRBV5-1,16,CASSDADGGLRSPLHF
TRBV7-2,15,CASSLEPREGGELFF
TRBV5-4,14,CASSFLGEADTQYF
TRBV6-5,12,CASSPGDYEQYF
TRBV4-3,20,CASSHHKPRTGELREGGYTF
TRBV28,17,CASRAGQTSSYNSPLHF
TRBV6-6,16,CASSYPPGQMNTEAFF
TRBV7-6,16,CASSLQASSMNTEAFF
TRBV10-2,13,CASSQGARETQYF
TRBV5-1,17,CASSRGLAGGGTDTQYF
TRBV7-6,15,CASSRSAGEYNEQFF
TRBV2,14,CASSENRGYYEQYF
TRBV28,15,CASSPLTAGRETQYF
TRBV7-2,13,CASSFTANYGYTF
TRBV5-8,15,CASSQDRTGQYGYTF
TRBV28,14,CASSPIYGNQPQHF
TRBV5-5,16,CASSLGWAATYNEQFF
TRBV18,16,CASSPQGAITNEKLFF
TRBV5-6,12,CASTRTGNEQYF
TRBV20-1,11,CSARDIPGFCF
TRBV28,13,CASGDSGYNEQFF
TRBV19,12,CASSGTNYEQYF
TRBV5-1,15,CASSPDRVGQETQYF
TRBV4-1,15,CASSPVQANTGELFF
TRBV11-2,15,CASSLLGGAGQPQHF
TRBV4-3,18,CASSQDGLAGDNTGELFF
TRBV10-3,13,CAIRGTSIDTQYF
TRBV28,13,CASSFFRNSPLHF
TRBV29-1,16,CSVEERTVSGTGELFF
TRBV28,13,CASSLLSHQPQHF
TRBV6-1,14,CASSPPGLRETQYF
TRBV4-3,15,CASSFRQGDDNEQFF
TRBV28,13,CASRRSGNAEAFF